This T cell receptor (beta chain) was sequenced for a study of CXCR3-negative and CXCR3-positive naive CD8 T cells. The CDR3 contains 18 residues. The germline gives CDR1 MGHRA, CDR2 YSYEKL. 5' RACE with UMI labels generated the TRB cDNA libraries. TCRdb re-called the 5' RACE reads; one entry per CDR3 protein, DNA not given. The sample totals about 56,000 distinct CDR3 sequences. Source material: memory CD8+ T cells from blood. The receptor was isolated from a human donor in good health. Some clones in this sample may be carry-over from other donors' samples. The V gene is TRBV4-1, the J gene TRBJ2-7. This CDR3 reads CASSQEDSLRYASNEQYF.